The clone carrying this TCR beta chain was recorded once. Antigen: not known. This may be a read error: a much more frequent sequence differs by one nucleotide. This entry belongs to a study of T-cell memory formation after mild COVID-19. Whole-study context: TCR clusters were largely donor specific. Study conclusions and caveats: Pre-infection memory harbored some responding clones, suggesting cross-reactive memory joined. CM and EM subsets held most contracting CD4+ clones; EMRA held CD8+ ones. Day 15 to 85 contractors were CD4/CD8 balanced; later expanders leaned CD4+.

CDR3 size: 14 residues. J lost 6 bases, V lost 4 bases, and 5 bases had no gene match. Per germline, CDR1 MGHRA and CDR2 YSYEKL. From the 5' RACE reads, TCRdb called clonotypes with MiXCR, one entry per CDR3 protein. The repertoire includes fewer than 200,000 distinct CDR3 sequences, 10% to 15% of them detected once, and 3% to 4% sits in the top ten. The sequenced material came from PBMCs or a T cell subset sorted from them (not recorded which). The TCR was taken from a man aged 18-30 years who had mild COVID-19 (a few samples of this study predate the infection). Cell type and time point are not known. The V gene is TRBV4-1, the J gene TRBJ2-3; 9 bases match TRBD2. CDR3 residues: CASSRETSGDTQYF. CDR3 DNA sequence: TGCGCCAGCAGCCGAGAAACTAGCGGGGATACGCAGTATTTT.